This paragraph reports one T cell receptor beta chain. Its antigen remains unknown. This specimen belongs to a study of STAT3 mutations in large granular lymphocyte leukemia. For the study at large: Canonical activating STAT3 mutations were detected in roughly half of the longitudinally sequenced T-LGLL patients.

Study-level findings and limits: All newly emerging clones after therapy were STAT3 wild type. In several patients, dominant TCR clone burden exceeded STAT3 mutant burden, suggesting STAT3 mutation arose secondarily. Clonal expansion was inferred from samples taken at other timepoints. Every T-LGLL patient had at least one immunodominant TCRbeta clonotype.

The CDR3 has 19 residues. The V gene end was trimmed by 4 bases and the J gene end by 8 bases; junction bases not matched to a gene: 20. Germline-derived CDR1 and CDR2 are LGHNA and YNFKEQ. The method was immunoSEQ multiplex PCR; TCRdb's version includes in-frame clones alone and lacks a portion of them. The sample lists some 4,000 clones, 82% seen once, with around nine tenths in the top ten. The chain combines TRBV4-2 with TRBJ2-3; 11 bases match TRBD2. Source material: peripheral blood mononuclear cells. The sequence derives from a boy aged 5 to 17 with T-cell large granular lymphocyte leukemia. Some clones in this sample may be carry-over from other donors' samples. This CDR3 is CASSLAVLAGVGEAGTQYF. In nucleotides, the CDR3 is TGTGCCAGCAGCCTCGCTGTACTAGCGGGAGTGGGAGAGGCCGGTACGCAGTATTTT.